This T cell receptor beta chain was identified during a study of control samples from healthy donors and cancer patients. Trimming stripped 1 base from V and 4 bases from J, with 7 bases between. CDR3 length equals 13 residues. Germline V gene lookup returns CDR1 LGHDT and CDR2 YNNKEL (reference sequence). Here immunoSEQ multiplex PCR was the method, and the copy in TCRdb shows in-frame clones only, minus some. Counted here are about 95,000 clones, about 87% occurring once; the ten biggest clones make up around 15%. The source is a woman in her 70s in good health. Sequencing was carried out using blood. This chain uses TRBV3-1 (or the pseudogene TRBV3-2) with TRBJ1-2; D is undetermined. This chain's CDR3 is CASSQASPYGYTF. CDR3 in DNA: TGTGCCAGCAGCCAAGCATCGCCCTATGGCTACACCTTC.